The rows below give T cell receptor beta chains drawn from one sample of a study of PD-L1 blockade in urothelial cancer. Produced via immunoSEQ multiplex PCR; TCRdb's table is partial and in-frame only. The sample carries about 45,000 clones, approximately 89% recorded once. This specimen consisted of PBMCs, obtained around atezolizumab (anti-PD-L1) treatment. The receptors originated from a man older than 75 with urothelial cancer. Both conserved end residues are part of each CDR3. Clone size, where shown, is once, few, many, or a class for clones that have expanded.

>.|TRBV6-6|TRBJ1-2
CATQGANYGYTF
>.|TRBV30|TRBJ1-1
CAWSSWDRVTEAFF
>.|TRBV4-1|TRBJ2-5
CASSHFLAEKGETQYF
>.|TRBV7-9|TRBJ2-5
CASSFGQGLGETQYF
>.|TRBV9|TRBJ1-2
CASTKDSTGPYGYTF
>.|TRBV19|TRBJ1-5
CASSMRESNQPQHF
>.|TRBV5-4|TRBJ1-5
CASSLPNQPQHF
>.|TRBV6-1|TRBJ2-7
CASSLTYEQYF
>once|TRBV5-1|TRBJ2-7
CASSLREGNYEQYF
>.|TRBV28|TRBJ2-7
CASSTGTSPPEQYF
>.|TRBV18|TRBJ1-2
CASSPDRASNYGYTF
>.|TRBV7-2|TRBJ2-1
CASRLGLAGPRSEQFF
>.|TRBV19|TRBJ2-1
CASSIDTGTAAYNEQFF
>medium-sized|TRBV6-5|TRBJ1-2
CASSSTGSNYGYTF
>.|TRBV27|TRBJ2-5
CASSPSTGMETQYF
>.|TRBV19|TRBJ2-4
CASRIQGSDIQYF
>.|TRBV6-1|TRBJ2-7
CASSDPPTPLSSYEQYF